The clone carrying this TCR beta chain was recorded a few times. Trimming removed 3 bases from V and 4 bases from J; junction bases left unmatched: 6. The CDR3 has 15 residues. CDR1 SGHRS and CDR2 YFSETQ come from the germline V gene. Original methodology: For nucleated cells, counts were estimated from reference gene primer amplification. Repertoires were generated with immunoSEQ multiplex PCR, while TCRdb's copy carries only in-frame clones and drops some. The V and J calls and clone size were taken over from that table, and D and trimming were inferred from the DNA. The table records fewer than 350,000 clones, less than 85% of them present only once. This entry is derived from a study of blood T cell repertoires in COVID-19. The wider study: The cDNA or gDNA used as material had been derived from T cells, B-cell-depleted T cells, or PBMCs.

Adults between about 18 and 89 years of age took part from 24 US areas. Membership in each cohort depended on participant-reported clinical history. The J gene is TRBJ2-2, the V gene TRBV5-1, with 7 bases aligning to TRBD1. Sequencing input: PBMCs or T cells enriched from blood (not recorded which). The receptor was isolated from a woman in her twenties or thirties who had been exposed to COVID-19. The CDR3 here is CASSSDRMGTGELFF. In DNA, the CDR3 is TGCGCCAGCAGCTCGGACAGGATGGGCACCGGGGAGCTGTTTTTT.